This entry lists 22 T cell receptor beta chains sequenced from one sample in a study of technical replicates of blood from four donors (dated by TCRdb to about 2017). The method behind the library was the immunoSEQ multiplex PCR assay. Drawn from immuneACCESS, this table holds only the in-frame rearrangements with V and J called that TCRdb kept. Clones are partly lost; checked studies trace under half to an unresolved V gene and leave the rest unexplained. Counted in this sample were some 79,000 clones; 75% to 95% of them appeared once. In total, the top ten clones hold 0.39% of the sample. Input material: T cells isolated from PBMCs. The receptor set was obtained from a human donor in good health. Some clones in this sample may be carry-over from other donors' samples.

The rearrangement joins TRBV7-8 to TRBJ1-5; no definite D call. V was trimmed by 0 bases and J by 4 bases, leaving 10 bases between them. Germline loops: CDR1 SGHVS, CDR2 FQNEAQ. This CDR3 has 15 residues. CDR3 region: CASSLAIQKNQPQHF. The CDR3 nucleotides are TGTGCCAGCAGCTTAGCAATACAGAAAAATCAGCCCCAGCATTTT.

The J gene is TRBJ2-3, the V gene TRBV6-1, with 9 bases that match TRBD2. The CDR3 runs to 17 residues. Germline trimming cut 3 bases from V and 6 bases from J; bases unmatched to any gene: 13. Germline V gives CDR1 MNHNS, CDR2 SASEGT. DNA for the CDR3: TGTGCCAGCAGTGACAGGGTCGTGATAGCGGGAGCGGATACGCAGTATTTT. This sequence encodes CASSDRVVIAGADTQYF.

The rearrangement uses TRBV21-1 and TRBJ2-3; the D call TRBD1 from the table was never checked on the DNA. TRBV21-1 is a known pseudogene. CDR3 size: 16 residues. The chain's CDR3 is CASSKTGGKGTDTQYF. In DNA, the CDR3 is TGTGCCAGCAGCAAAACAGGGGGCAAGGGCACAGATACGCAGTATTTT.

Here the CDR3 DNA reads TGTGCCAGCAGATACGACAGTAGTTATGGCTACACCTTC. As protein: CASRYDSSYGYTF. The chain joins TRBV6-5 to TRBJ1-2; D is perhaps TRBD1 (5 bases). The length of the CDR3 is 13 residues. Trimming took off 6 bases at V and 5 bases at J, with 13 bases between the two ends. Germline-derived CDR1 and CDR2 are MNHEY and SVGAGI.

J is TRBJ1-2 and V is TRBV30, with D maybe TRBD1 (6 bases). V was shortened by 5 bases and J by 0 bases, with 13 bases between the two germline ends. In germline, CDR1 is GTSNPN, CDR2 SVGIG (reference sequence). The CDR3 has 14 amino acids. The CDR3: CAWASDSTNYGYTF. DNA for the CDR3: TGTGCCTGGGCGTCGGACAGTACTAACTATGGCTACACCTTC.

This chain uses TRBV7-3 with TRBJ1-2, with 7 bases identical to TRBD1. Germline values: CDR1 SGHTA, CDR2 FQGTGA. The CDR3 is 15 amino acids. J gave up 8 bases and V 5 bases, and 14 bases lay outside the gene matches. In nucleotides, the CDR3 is TGTGCCAGCAGCCAAACCCCTGACAGGGACGGCGGCTACACCTTC. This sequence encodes CASSQTPDRDGGYTF.

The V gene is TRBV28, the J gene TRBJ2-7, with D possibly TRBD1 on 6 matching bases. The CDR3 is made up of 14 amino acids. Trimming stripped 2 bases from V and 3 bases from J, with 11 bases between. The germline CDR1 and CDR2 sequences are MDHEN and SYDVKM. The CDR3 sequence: CASSLPLGGYEQYF. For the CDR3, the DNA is TGTGCCAGCAGTTTACCCCTAGGGGGCTACGAGCAGTACTTC.

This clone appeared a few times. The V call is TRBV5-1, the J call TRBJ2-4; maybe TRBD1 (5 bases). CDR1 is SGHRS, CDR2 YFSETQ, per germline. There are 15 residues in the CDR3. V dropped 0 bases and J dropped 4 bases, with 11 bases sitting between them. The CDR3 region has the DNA TGCGCCAGCAGCTTGGTAGATGGGGCAAAAAACATTCAGTACTTC. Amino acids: CASSLVDGAKNIQYF.

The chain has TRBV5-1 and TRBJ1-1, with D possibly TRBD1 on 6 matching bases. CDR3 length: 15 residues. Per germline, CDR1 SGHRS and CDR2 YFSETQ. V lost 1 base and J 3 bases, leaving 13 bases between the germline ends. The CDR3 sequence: CASSLSGGQDTEAFF. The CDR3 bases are TGCGCCAGCAGCTTGAGCGGGGGGCAGGACACTGAAGCTTTCTTT.

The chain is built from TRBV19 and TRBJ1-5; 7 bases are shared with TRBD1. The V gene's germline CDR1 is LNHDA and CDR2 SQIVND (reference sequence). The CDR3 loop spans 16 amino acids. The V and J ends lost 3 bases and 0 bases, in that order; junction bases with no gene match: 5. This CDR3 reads CASSMQGEISNQPQHF. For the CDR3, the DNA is TGTGCCAGTAGTATGCAGGGGGAGATTAGCAATCAGCCCCAGCATTTT.

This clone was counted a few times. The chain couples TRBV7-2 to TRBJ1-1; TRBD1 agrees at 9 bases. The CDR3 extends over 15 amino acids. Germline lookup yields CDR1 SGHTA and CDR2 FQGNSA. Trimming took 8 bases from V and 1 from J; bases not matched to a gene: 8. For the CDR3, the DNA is TGTGCCAGCCGCCTATCGGGACAGGGGAACACTGAAGCTTTCTTT. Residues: CASRLSGQGNTEAFF.

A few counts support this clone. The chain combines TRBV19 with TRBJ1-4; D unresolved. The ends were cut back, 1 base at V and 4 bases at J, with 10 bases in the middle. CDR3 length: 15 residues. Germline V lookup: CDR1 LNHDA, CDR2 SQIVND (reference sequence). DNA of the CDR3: TGTGCCAGTAGTATAGGAGGGAGGAATAATGAAAAACTGTTTTTT. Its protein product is CASSIGGRNNEKLFF.

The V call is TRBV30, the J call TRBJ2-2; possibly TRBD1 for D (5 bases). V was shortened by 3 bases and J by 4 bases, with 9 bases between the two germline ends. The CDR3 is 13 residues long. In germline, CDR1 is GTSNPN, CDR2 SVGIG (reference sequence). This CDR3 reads CAWSRDSTGELFF. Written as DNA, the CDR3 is TGTGCCTGGAGCAGAGACAGCACCGGGGAGCTGTTTTTT.

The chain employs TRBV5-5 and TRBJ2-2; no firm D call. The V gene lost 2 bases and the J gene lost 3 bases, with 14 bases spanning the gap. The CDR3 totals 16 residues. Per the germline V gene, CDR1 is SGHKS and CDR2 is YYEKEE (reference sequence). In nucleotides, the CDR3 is TGTGCCAGCAGCTTAACGTCACAGCCTGACACCGGGGAGCTGTTTTTT. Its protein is CASSLTSQPDTGELFF.

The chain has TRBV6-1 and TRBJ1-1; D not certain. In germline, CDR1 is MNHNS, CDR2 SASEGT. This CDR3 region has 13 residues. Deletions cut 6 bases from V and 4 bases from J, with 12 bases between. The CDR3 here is CASRASGVTEAFF. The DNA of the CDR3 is TGTGCCAGCAGGGCCAGTGGAGTCACTGAAGCTTTCTTT.

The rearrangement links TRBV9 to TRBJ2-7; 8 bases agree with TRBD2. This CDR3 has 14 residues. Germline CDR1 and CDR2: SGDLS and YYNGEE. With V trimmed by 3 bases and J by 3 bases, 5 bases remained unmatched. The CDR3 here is CASSASAGDYEQYF. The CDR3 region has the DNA TGTGCCAGCAGCGCTTCAGCGGGAGACTACGAGCAGTACTTC.

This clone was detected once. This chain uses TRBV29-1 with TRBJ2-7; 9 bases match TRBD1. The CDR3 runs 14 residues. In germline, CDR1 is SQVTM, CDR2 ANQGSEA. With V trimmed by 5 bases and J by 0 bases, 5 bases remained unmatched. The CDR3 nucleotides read TGCAGCGTTTTTGAGGGACAGGGCTCCTACGAGCAGTACTTC. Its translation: CSVFEGQGSYEQYF.

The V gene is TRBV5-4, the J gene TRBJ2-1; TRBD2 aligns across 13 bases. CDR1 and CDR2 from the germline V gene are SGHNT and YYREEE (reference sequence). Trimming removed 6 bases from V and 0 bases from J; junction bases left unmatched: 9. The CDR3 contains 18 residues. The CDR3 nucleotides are TGTGCCAGCAACCCGGGACTAGCGGGGATGAGCTCCTACAATGAGCAGTTCTTC. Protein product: CASNPGLAGMSSYNEQFF.

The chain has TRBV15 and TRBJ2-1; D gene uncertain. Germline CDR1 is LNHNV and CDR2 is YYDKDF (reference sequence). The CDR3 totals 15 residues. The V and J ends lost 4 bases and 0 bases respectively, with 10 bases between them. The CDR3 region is CATSTSPSSYNEQFF. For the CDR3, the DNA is TGTGCCACCAGCACTAGTCCAAGCTCCTACAATGAGCAGTTCTTC.

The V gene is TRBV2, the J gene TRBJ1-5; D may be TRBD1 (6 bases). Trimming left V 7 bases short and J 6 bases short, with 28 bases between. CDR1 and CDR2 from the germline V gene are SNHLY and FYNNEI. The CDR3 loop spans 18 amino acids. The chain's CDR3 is CASNIDPVQVQGSQPQHF. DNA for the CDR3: TGTGCCAGCAATATTGACCCCGTTCAAGTTCAGGGGAGTCAGCCCCAGCATTTT.

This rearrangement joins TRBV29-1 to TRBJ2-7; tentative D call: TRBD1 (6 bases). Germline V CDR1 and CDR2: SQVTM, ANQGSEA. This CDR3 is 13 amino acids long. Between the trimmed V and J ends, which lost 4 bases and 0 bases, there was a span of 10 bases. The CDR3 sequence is CSVVGGRSYEQYF. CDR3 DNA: TGCAGCGTTGTTGGGGGCCGCTCCTACGAGCAGTACTTC.

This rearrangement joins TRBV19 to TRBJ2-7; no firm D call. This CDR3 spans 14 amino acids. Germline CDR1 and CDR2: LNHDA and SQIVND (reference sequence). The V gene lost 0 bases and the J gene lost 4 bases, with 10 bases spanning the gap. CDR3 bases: TGTGCCAGTAGTATAGAGGTAACGGTATACGAGCAGTACTTC. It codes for CASSIEVTVYEQYF.